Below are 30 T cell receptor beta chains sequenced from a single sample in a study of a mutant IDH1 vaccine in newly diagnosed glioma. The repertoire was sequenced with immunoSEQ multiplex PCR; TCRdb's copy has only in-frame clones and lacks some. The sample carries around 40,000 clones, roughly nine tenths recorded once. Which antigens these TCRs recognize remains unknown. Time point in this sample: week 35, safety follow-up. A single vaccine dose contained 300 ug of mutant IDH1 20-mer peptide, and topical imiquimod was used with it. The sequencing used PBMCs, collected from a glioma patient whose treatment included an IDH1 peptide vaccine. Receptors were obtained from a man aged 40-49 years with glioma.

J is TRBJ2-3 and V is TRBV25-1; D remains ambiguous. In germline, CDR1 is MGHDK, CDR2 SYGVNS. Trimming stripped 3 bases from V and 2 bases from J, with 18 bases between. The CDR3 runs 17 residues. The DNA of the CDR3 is TGTGCCAGCAGTGAGCCCTCGGGCCCCCCTTACACAGATACGCAGTATTTT. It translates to CASSEPSGPPYTDTQYF.

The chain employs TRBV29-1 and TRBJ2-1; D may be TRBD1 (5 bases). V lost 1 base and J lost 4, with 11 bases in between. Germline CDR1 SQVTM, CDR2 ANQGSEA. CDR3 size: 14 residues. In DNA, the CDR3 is TGCAGCGTTGAAGTGGGGCAGTTATACAATGAGCAGTTCTTC. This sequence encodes CSVEVGQLYNEQFF.

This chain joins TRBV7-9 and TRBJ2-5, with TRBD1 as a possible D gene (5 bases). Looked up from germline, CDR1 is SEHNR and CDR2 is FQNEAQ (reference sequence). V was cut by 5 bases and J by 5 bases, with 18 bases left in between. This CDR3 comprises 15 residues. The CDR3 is CASSPRDGDPETQYF. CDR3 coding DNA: TGTGCCAGCAGCCCCAGGGATGGTGACCCGGAGACCCAGTACTTC.

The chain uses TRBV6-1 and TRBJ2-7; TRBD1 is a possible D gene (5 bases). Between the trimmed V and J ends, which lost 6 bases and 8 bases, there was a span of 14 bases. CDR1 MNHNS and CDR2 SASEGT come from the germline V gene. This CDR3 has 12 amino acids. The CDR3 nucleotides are TGTGCCAGCAGCTACCAAGGGGCAAAGCAGTACGTC. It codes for CASSYQGAKQYV.

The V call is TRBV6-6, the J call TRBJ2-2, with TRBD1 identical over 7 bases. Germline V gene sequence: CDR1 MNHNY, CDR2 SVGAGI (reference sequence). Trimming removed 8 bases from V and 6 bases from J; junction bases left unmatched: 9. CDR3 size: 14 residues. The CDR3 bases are TGTGCCAGCGGGCTCCAGGGGGAGTCCGGGGAGCTGTTTTTT. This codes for CASGLQGESGELFF.

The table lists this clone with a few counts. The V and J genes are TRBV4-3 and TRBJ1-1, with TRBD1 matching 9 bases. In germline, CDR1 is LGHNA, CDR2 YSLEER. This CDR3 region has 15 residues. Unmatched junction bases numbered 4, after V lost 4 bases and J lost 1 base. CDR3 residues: CASSRGTGRNTEAFF. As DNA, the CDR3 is TGCGCCAGCAGCCGGGGGACAGGGCGGAACACTGAAGCTTTCTTT.

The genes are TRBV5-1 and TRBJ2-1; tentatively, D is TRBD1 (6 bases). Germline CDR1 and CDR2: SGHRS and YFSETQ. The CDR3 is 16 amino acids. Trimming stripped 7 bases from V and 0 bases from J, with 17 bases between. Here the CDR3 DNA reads TGCGCCAGCCGGCTACCTACAGGGAGCTCCTACAATGAGCAGTTCTTC. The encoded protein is CASRLPTGSSYNEQFF.

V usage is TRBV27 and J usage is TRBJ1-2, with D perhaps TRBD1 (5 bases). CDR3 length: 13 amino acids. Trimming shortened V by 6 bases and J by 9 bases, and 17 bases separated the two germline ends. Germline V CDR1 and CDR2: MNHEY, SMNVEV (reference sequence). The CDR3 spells CASRPGGSGSYTF. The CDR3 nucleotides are TGTGCCAGCAGACCGGGGGGGAGCGGAAGCTACACCTTC.

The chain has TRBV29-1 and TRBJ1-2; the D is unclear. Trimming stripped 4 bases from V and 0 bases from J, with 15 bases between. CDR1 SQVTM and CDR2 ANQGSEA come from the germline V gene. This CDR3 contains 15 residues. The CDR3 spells CSVAKGKVANYGYTF. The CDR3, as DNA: TGCAGCGTTGCCAAAGGGAAGGTCGCTAACTATGGCTACACCTTC.

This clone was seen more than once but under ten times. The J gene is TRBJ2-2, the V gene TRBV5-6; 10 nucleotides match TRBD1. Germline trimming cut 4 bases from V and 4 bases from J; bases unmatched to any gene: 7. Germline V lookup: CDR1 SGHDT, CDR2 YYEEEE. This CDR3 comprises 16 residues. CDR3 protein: CASSGRDRGLTGELFF. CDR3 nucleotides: TGTGCCAGCAGCGGACGAGACAGGGGGCTCACCGGGGAGCTGTTTTTT.

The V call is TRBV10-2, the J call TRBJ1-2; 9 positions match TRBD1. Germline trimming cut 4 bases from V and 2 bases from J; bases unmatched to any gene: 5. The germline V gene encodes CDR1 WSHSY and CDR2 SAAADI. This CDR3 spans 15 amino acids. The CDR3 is CASSGPGQGNYGYTF. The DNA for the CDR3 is TGCGCCAGCAGTGGGCCGGGACAGGGCAACTATGGCTACACCTTC.

CDR3 residues: CASSIDRANQPQHF. CDR3 DNA: TGTGCCAGCAGTATAGACAGAGCCAATCAGCCCCAGCATTTT. The genes are TRBV6-1 and TRBJ1-5; tentatively, D is TRBD1 (5 bases). The CDR3 is 14 residues long. Germline CDR1 reads MNHNS; CDR2 reads SASEGT. Trimming removed 5 bases at V and 3 bases at J, with 11 bases between.

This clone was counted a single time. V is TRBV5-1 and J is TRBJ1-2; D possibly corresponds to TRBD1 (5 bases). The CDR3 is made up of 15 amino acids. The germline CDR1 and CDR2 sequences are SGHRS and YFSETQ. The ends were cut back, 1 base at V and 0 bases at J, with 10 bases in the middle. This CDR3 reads CASSLTGDPNYGYTF. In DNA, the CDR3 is TGCGCCAGCAGCTTGACAGGCGATCCTAACTATGGCTACACCTTC.

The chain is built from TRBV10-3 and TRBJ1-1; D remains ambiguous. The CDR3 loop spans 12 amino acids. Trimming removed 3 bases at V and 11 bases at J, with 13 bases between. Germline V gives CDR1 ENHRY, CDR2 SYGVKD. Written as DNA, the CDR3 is TGTGCCATCAGTGAACAGACCCCGGTGGCTTTCTTT. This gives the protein CAISEQTPVAFF.

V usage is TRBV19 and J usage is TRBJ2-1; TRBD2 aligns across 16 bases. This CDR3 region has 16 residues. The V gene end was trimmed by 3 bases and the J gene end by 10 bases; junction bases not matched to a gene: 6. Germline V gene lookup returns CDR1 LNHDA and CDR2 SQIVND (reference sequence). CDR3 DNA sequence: TGTGCCAGTAGTATCACCGGGACTAGCGGGGGGGCCGAGCAGTTCTTC. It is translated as CASSITGTSGGAEQFF.

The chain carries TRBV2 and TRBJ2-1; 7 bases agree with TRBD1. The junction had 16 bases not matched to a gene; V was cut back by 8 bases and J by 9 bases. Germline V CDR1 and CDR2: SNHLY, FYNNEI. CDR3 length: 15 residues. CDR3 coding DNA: TGTGCCAGCCCGCCGCGGACAGGAACGTTACTTGAGCAGTTCTTC. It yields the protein CASPPRTGTLLEQFF.

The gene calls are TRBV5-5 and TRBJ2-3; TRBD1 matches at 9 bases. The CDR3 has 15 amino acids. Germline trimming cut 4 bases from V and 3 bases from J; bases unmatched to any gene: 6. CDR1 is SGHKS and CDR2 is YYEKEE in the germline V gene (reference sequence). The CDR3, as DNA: TGTGCCAGCAGCCCCGACAGGGGGAAGACAGATACGCAGTATTTT. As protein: CASSPDRGKTDTQYF.

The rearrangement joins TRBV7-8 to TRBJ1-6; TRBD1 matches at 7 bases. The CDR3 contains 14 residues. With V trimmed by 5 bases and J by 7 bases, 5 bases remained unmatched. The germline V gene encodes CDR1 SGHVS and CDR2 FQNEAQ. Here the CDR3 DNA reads TGTGCCAGCAGCGTCAGGGGGAAGAATTCACCCCTCCACTTT. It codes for CASSVRGKNSPLHF. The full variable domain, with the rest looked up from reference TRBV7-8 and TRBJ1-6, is GAGVSQSPRYKVAKRGQDVALRCDPISGHVSLFWYQQALGQGPEFLTYFQNEAQLDKSGLPSDRFFAERPEGSVSTLKIQRTQQEDSAVYLCASSVRGKNSPLHFGNGTRLTVT.

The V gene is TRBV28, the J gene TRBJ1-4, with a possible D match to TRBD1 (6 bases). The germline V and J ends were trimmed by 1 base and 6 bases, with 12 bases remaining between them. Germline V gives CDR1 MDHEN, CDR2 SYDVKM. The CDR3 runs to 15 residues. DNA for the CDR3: TGTGCCAGCAGTTTATCGGCAGGGGCTTATGAAAAACTGTTTTTT. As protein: CASSLSAGAYEKLFF.

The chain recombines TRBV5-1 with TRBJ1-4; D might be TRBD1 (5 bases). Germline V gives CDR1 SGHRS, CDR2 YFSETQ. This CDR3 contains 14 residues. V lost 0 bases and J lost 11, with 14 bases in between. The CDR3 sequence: CASSLGDPESKLFF. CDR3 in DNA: TGCGCCAGCAGCTTGGGGGACCCCGAATCGAAACTGTTTTTT.

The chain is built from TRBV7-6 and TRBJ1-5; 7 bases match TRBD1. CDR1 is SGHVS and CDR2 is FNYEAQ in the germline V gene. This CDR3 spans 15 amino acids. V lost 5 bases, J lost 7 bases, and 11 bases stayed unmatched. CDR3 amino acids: CASSARQGRGQPQHF. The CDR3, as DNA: TGTGCCAGCAGCGCCCGACAGGGCCGGGGACAGCCCCAGCATTTT.

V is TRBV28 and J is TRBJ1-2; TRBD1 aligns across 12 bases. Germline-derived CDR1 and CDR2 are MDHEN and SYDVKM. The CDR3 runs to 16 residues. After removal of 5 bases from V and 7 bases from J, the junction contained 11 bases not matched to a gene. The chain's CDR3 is CASSPPLGQGAFGYTF. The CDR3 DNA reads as TGTGCCAGCAGTCCCCCCTTGGGACAGGGGGCTTTTGGCTACACCTTC.

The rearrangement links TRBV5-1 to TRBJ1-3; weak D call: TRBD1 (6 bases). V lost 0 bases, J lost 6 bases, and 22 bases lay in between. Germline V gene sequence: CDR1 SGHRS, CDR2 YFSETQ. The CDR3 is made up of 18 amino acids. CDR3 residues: CASSLGVLSQGRKNTIYF. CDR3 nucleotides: TGCGCCAGCAGCTTGGGGGTCCTGTCACAGGGTCGAAAAAACACCATATATTTT.

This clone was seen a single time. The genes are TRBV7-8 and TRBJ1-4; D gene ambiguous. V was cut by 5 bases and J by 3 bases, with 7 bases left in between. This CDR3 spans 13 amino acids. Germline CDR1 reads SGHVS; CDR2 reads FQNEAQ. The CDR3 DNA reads TGTGCCAGCAGCCCTCCAGCTAATGAAAAACTGTTTTTT. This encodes CASSPPANEKLFF.

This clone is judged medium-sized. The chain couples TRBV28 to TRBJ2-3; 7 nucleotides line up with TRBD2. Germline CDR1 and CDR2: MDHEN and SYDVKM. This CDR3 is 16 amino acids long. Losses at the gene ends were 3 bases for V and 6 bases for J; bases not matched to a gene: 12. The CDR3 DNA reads TGTGCCAGCAGTTTCTCCGCGGGAGCCGGCGGGGATACGCAGTATTTT. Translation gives CASSFSAGAGGDTQYF.

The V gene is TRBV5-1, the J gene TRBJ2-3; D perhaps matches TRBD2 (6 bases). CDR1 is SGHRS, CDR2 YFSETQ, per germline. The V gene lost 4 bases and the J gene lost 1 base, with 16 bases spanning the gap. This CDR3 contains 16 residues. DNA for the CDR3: TGCGCCAGCAGCACGGAGGGCCACGGGGGCACAGATACGCAGTATTTT. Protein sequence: CASSTEGHGGTDTQYF.

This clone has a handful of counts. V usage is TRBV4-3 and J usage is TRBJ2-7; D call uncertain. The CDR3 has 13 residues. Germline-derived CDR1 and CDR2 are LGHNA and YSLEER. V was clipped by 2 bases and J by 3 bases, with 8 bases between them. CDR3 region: CASSQYGSYEQYF. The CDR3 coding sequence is TGCGCCAGCAGCCAATATGGCAGCTACGAGCAGTACTTC.

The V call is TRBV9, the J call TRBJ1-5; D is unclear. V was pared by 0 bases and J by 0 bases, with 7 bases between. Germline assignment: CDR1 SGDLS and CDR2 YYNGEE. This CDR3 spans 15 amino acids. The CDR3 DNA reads TGTGCCAGCAGCGTAGGGGATAGTAGCAATCAGCCCCAGCATTTT. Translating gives CASSVGDSSNQPQHF.

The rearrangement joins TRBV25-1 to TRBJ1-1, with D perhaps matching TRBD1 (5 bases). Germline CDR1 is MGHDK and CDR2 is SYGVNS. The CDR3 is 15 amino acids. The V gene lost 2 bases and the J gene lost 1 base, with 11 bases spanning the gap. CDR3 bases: TGTGCCAGCAGTGAAGGGGGAGCTCAGAACACTGAAGCTTTCTTT. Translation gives CASSEGGAQNTEAFF.

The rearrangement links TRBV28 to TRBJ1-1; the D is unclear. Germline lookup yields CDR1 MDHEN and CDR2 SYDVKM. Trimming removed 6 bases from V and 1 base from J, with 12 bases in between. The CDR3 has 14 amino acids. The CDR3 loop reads CASRLALGNTEAFF. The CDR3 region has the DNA TGTGCCAGCAGACTGGCCCTGGGGAACACTGAAGCTTTCTTT.